The sequence of this T cell receptor (beta chain) was determined in a study of blood T cells in healthy people across ages. This clonotype was counted only a few times. For the second PCR, which ran for about 7 to 11 cycles, a sample-barcoded 5' primer and a J-beta primer mix were used. TCRdb processed the 5' RACE reads anew with MiXCR; each CDR3 protein has one entry. The sample comprises around 800,000 distinct CDR3 sequences, more than 25% of which are singletons, and under 3% rests with the top ten. This CDR3 region has 14 residues. The V gene lost 4 bases and the J gene lost 6 bases, with 13 bases spanning the gap. Germline lookup yields CDR1 MDHEN and CDR2 SYDVKM. The same data also contributed to another study, on T cells of mothers and their children.

Material: blood. The V call is TRBV28, the J call TRBJ1-5; D is uncertain. This sequence originates from a boy between 10 and 17 years old in good health. The CDR3 reads CASSWEFRGQPQHF. In DNA form, the CDR3 reads TGTGCCAGCAGTTGGGAATTCAGAGGTCAGCCCCAGCATTTT.